This T cell receptor (beta chain) was profiled in a study of T cell repertoires and HLA-DP antigens. About the research overall: One alloantigen had around ten groove amino acid differences from self, the other one. DNA input averaged approximately 230 ng in sorted CD137+CD4+ and roughly 1,100 ng in pre-culture CD4+.

General study points: The CD4+ repertoire was not split into naive and memory.

Deletions cut 8 bases from V and 7 bases from J, with 17 bases between. The CDR3 is made up of 14 amino acids. CDR1 SNHLY and CDR2 FYNNEI come from the germline V gene. The count of this clone is one. What it binds is unknown. Some clones are missing from TCRdb's copy, which holds only in-frame ones; the method was immunoSEQ multiplex PCR. Of 90,000 to 130,000 clones in the sample, nearly 95% are singletons; the top ten hold less than 0.35%. This clonotype originated in a woman aged 18-35 years in good health and CMV-seronegative. V is TRBV2 and J is TRBJ2-2, with D perhaps given as TRBD1 or TRBD2 (7 bases each). The sequencing input was CD4+ T cells from PBMCs. The CDR3 region is CASLDREGSGELFF. CDR3 nucleotides: TGTGCCAGCTTAGACAGGGAGGGAAGCGGGGAGCTGTTTTTT.